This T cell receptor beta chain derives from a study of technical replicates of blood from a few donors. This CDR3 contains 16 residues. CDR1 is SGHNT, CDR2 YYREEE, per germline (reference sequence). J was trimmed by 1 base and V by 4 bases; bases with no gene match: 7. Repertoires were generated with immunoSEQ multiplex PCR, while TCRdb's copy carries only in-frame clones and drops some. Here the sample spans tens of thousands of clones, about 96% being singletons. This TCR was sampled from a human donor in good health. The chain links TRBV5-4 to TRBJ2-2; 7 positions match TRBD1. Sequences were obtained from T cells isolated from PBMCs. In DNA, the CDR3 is TGTGCCAGCAGCCAACTGACAGGGTTGAACACCGGGGAGCTGTTTTTT. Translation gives CASSQLTGLNTGELFF.